This T cell receptor (beta chain) was retrieved from a study of blood T cell repertoires in COVID-19. On the study more broadly: Acute and convalescent COVID-19 specimens originated in the United States, Italy and Spain.

V lost 2 bases to trimming and J lost 8 bases; unmatched junction nucleotides: 13. Germline assignment: CDR1 SEHNR and CDR2 FQNEAQ (reference sequence). CDR3 size: 17 residues. Per the authors' pipeline: The authors estimated nucleated cell counts from reference gene primer amplification. Method: immunoSEQ multiplex PCR; TCRdb's copy keeps in-frame clones and lacks some. The V and J calls and clone size come from that table; D and trimming were worked out from the DNA. The sample shows about 400,000 clones, approximately 88% of them seen only once. Study members were between roughly 18 and 100 years old and lived in 20 to 30 US regions. Assignments of participants to cohorts depended upon their own reported clinical history.

The J gene is TRBJ2-1, the V gene TRBV7-9; 9 bases line up with TRBD2. The sequenced sample consisted of PBMCs or T cells enriched from blood (not recorded which). This TCR was sampled from a woman between 40 and 50 years old with acute COVID-19. CDR3 residues: CASSLFPAGGPSYEQFF. The DNA for the CDR3 is TGTGCCAGCAGCTTATTTCCTGCGGGGGGGCCGAGCTATGAGCAGTTCTTC.